A selection of T cell receptor beta chains follows, all from one sample in a study of blood T cell repertoires in COVID-19. Using immunoSEQ multiplex PCR, the repertoire was profiled, and TCRdb retains in-frame clones only, with some absent. The sample carries some 160,000 clones, 65% to 85% recorded once. The sequenced sample consisted of peripheral blood. The source of these receptors is a woman aged 50 to 65 with acute or convalescent COVID-19. CDR3s include the opening cysteine and the closing phenylalanine or tryptophan. A D gene is named only where the DNA matches it firmly. Not all rows give a size; the values are once, few, many and, for expanded clones, a class.

j_call: TRBJ1-2
clone_size: .
v_call: TRBV5-6
d_call: TRBD1
cdr3_nt: TGTGCCAGCAGCAGGGGACAGCCCTATGGCTACACCTTC
cdr3_aa: CASSRGQPYGYTF

j_call: TRBJ1-2
clone_size: .
v_call: TRBV4-2
d_call: .
cdr3_nt: TGTGCCAGCAGCCAAGGTGGCACGTACTATGGCTACACCTTC
cdr3_aa: CASSQGGTYYGYTF

j_call: TRBJ1-1
clone_size: .
v_call: TRBV19
d_call: .
cdr3_nt: TGTGCCAGTACCAACCAGGGAGGGGACACTGAAGCTTTCTTT
cdr3_aa: CASTNQGGDTEAFF

j_call: TRBJ2-7
clone_size: .
v_call: TRBV7-8
d_call: .
cdr3_nt: TGTGCCAGCAGCCTTAGGGGGGGTACTTTTGGGGAGCAGTACTTC
cdr3_aa: CASSLRGGTFGEQYF

j_call: TRBJ2-7
clone_size: .
v_call: TRBV7-6
d_call: .
cdr3_nt: TGTGCCAGCAGCTCCGCAGGTTACGAGCAGTACTTC
cdr3_aa: CASSSAGYEQYF

j_call: TRBJ2-2
clone_size: .
v_call: TRBV7-3
d_call: .
cdr3_nt: TGTGCCAGCAGCTTAAGGGGGGACTTGAACACCGGGGAGCTGTTTTTT
cdr3_aa: CASSLRGDLNTGELFF

j_call: TRBJ1-2
clone_size: .
v_call: TRBV6-5
d_call: .
cdr3_nt: TGTGCCAGCAGTTACTCTTTTGAGGGCGGAGGCTACACCTTC
cdr3_aa: CASSYSFEGGGYTF

j_call: TRBJ2-5
clone_size: .
v_call: TRBV24-1
d_call: TRBD1
cdr3_nt: TGTGCCACCAGTGAGGTGGGACAGGGGGGAAAGGAGACCCAGTACTTC
cdr3_aa: CATSEVGQGGKETQYF

j_call: TRBJ2-5
clone_size: .
v_call: TRBV19
d_call: TRBD2
cdr3_nt: TGTGCCAGTAGTATAGGCCTAGCGGAAGAGACCCAGTACTTC
cdr3_aa: CASSIGLAEETQYF

j_call: TRBJ2-1
clone_size: .
v_call: TRBV4-3
d_call: TRBD2
cdr3_nt: TGCGCCAGCAGCCAATTCAGCGGGGGGACGTACAATGAGCAGTTCTTC
cdr3_aa: CASSQFSGGTYNEQFF

j_call: TRBJ1-2
clone_size: .
v_call: TRBV12-3/TRBV12-4
d_call: TRBD1
cdr3_nt: TGTGCCAGCAGTTTTTTACAGGGGCGCTACACCTTC
cdr3_aa: CASSFLQGRYTF

j_call: TRBJ2-1
clone_size: .
v_call: TRBV7-6
d_call: .
cdr3_nt: TGTGCCAGCACCCTAGGGTGGGGGGATGGCTCCTACAATGAGCAGTTCTTC
cdr3_aa: CASTLGWGDGSYNEQFF

j_call: TRBJ1-1
clone_size: .
v_call: TRBV2
d_call: TRBD1
cdr3_nt: TGTGCCAGCAGCGCAGGGGGAATCACTGAAGCTTTCTTT
cdr3_aa: CASSAGGITEAFF

j_call: TRBJ2-3
clone_size: .
v_call: TRBV7-9
d_call: .
cdr3_nt: TGTGCCAGCAGCGCCCAGAAGGATACGCAGTATTTT
cdr3_aa: CASSAQKDTQYF

j_call: TRBJ1-5
clone_size: .
v_call: TRBV6-5
d_call: .
cdr3_nt: TGTGCCAGCAGTTACTCGAGAGGCAATCAGCCCCAGCATTTT
cdr3_aa: CASSYSRGNQPQHF

j_call: TRBJ2-2
clone_size: once
v_call: TRBV27
d_call: .
cdr3_nt: TGTGCCAGCGGATCTAGGGGATACACCGGGGAGCTGTTTTTT
cdr3_aa: CASGSRGYTGELFF

j_call: TRBJ2-2
clone_size: .
v_call: TRBV7-8
d_call: .
cdr3_nt: TGTGCCAGCTGCCTCTCACTGGCGGGCACCGGGGAGCTGTTTTTT
cdr3_aa: CASCLSLAGTGELFF

j_call: TRBJ1-2
clone_size: .
v_call: TRBV28
d_call: .
cdr3_nt: TGTGCCAGCAGTTTCGAGGGTTATGGCTACACCTTC
cdr3_aa: CASSFEGYGYTF

j_call: TRBJ2-2
clone_size: few
v_call: TRBV4-3
d_call: TRBD2
cdr3_nt: TGCGCCAGCAGCCAAGACCGCGGGGGTGTCGGGGAGCTGTTTTTT
cdr3_aa: CASSQDRGGVGELFF

j_call: TRBJ1-3
clone_size: few
v_call: TRBV7-2
d_call: TRBD1
cdr3_nt: TGTGCCAGCAGCCTAGGACAGGCGACTTCTGGAAACACCATATATTTT
cdr3_aa: CASSLGQATSGNTIYF

j_call: TRBJ1-6
clone_size: .
v_call: TRBV9
d_call: .
cdr3_nt: TGTGCCAGCAGCGCCGGCTCCGGGATACAGCATTCACCCCTCCACTTT
cdr3_aa: CASSAGSGIQHSPLHF

j_call: TRBJ2-1
clone_size: .
v_call: TRBV6-2/TRBV6-3
d_call: TRBD2
cdr3_nt: TGTGCCAGCAGCCCTAGCGGGGGGGTTAGGGGTGAGCAGTTCTTC
cdr3_aa: CASSPSGGVRGEQFF

j_call: TRBJ2-1
clone_size: .
v_call: TRBV19
d_call: .
cdr3_nt: TGTGCCAGTACCATCGGGACAAGATATTCCTACAATGAGCAGTTCTTC
cdr3_aa: CASTIGTRYSYNEQFF

j_call: TRBJ1-5
clone_size: .
v_call: TRBV7-6
d_call: TRBD1
cdr3_nt: TGTGCCAGCAGCTCGATACCCCCGGGACAGGGGTATATTGACCAGCCCCAGCATTTT
cdr3_aa: CASSSIPPGQGYIDQPQHF

j_call: TRBJ1-1
clone_size: .
v_call: TRBV6-5
d_call: .
cdr3_nt: TGTGCCAGCAGTTACTCGAGTGTGGCGGATCACACTGAAGCTTTCTTT
cdr3_aa: CASSYSSVADHTEAFF

j_call: TRBJ1-6
clone_size: .
v_call: TRBV27
d_call: TRBD1
cdr3_nt: TGTGCCAGCAGTCCACAGGGGCCCAATAATTCACCCCTCCACTTT
cdr3_aa: CASSPQGPNNSPLHF

j_call: TRBJ1-5
clone_size: few
v_call: TRBV2
d_call: .
cdr3_nt: TGTGCCAGCAGTGAGCGTCGGGGTAGCAATCAGCCCCAGCATTTT
cdr3_aa: CASSERRGSNQPQHF

j_call: TRBJ2-3
clone_size: few
v_call: TRBV7-9
d_call: .
cdr3_nt: TGTGCCAGCAGCTTAGCCCTAACGGGGGGCACAGATACGCAGTATTTT
cdr3_aa: CASSLALTGGTDTQYF

j_call: TRBJ2-2
clone_size: .
v_call: TRBV4-2
d_call: .
cdr3_nt: TGTGCCAGCAGCCAAGACTGGACACCGAACACCGGGGAGCTGTTTTTT
cdr3_aa: CASSQDWTPNTGELFF

j_call: TRBJ2-2
clone_size: .
v_call: TRBV7-2
d_call: .
cdr3_nt: TGTGCCAGCAGCTTTGGTAGCGGCGACACCGGGGAGCTGTTTTTT
cdr3_aa: CASSFGSGDTGELFF

j_call: TRBJ2-3
clone_size: .
v_call: TRBV11-2
d_call: TRBD1
cdr3_nt: TGTGCCAGCAGCTCCCGGAGGGACAGGGACGTCTATAACGCAGATACGCAGTATTTT
cdr3_aa: CASSSRRDRDVYNADTQYF

j_call: TRBJ2-3
clone_size: few
v_call: TRBV19
d_call: TRBD1
cdr3_nt: TGTGCCAGTAGTCCCGGGACAGGGGTTACCGGCACAGATACGCAGTATTTT
cdr3_aa: CASSPGTGVTGTDTQYF

j_call: TRBJ1-6
clone_size: .
v_call: TRBV4-3
d_call: .
cdr3_nt: TGCGCCAGCAGCCAAGAAACAGGGATGGAACCCCTCCACTTT
cdr3_aa: CASSQETGMEPLHF

j_call: TRBJ2-1
clone_size: few
v_call: TRBV7-3
d_call: .
cdr3_nt: TGTGCCAGCAGCTTATTGGCGGTTACCTACAATGAGCAGTTCTTC
cdr3_aa: CASSLLAVTYNEQFF

j_call: TRBJ2-2
clone_size: .
v_call: TRBV6-2/TRBV6-3
d_call: .
cdr3_nt: TGTGCCAGCAGCTCCCCCGACACGGACACCGGGGAGCTGTTTTTT
cdr3_aa: CASSSPDTDTGELFF

j_call: TRBJ1-5
clone_size: .
v_call: TRBV28
d_call: .
cdr3_nt: TGTGCCAGCAGTCCCGGGGGGGGCGACCAGCCCCAGCATTTT
cdr3_aa: CASSPGGGDQPQHF

j_call: TRBJ2-3
clone_size: .
v_call: TRBV27
d_call: .
cdr3_nt: TGTGCCAGCAGCTCGCCGGGACACGGGACAGATACGCAGTATTTT
cdr3_aa: CASSSPGHGTDTQYF

j_call: TRBJ2-1
clone_size: many
v_call: TRBV6-4
d_call: TRBD2
cdr3_nt: TGTGCCAGCAGTGGGAATAGCGGGGGGGTCAATGAGCAGTTCTTC
cdr3_aa: CASSGNSGGVNEQFF

j_call: TRBJ1-2
clone_size: .
v_call: TRBV6-2/TRBV6-3
d_call: TRBD1
cdr3_nt: TGTGCCAGCAGTTTCTTCGGGACAGTGGAAGACGGCTACACCTTC
cdr3_aa: CASSFFGTVEDGYTF

j_call: TRBJ1-2
clone_size: .
v_call: TRBV27
d_call: .
cdr3_nt: TGTGCCAGCAGTCCGATACAGGGAGCAAACTATGGCTACACCTTC
cdr3_aa: CASSPIQGANYGYTF

j_call: TRBJ2-6
clone_size: .
v_call: TRBV14
d_call: TRBD2
cdr3_nt: TGTGCCAGCAGCCAAGAAGGAGGCGTGGCGGGGGGGCCTGGGGCCAACGTCCTGACTTTC
cdr3_aa: CASSQEGGVAGGPGANVLTF

j_call: TRBJ1-1
clone_size: .
v_call: TRBV29-1
d_call: TRBD1
cdr3_nt: TGCAGCGTCAGAATTCCGGGACAGGAGCGAACTGAAGCTTTCTTT
cdr3_aa: CSVRIPGQERTEAFF

j_call: TRBJ1-2
clone_size: many
v_call: TRBV4-2
d_call: .
cdr3_nt: TGTGCCAGCAGCCAAGATGCGGGGGCCGAGGCCTATGGCTACACCTTC
cdr3_aa: CASSQDAGAEAYGYTF

j_call: TRBJ1-2
clone_size: .
v_call: TRBV27
d_call: TRBD1
cdr3_nt: TGTGCCAGCAAATTTGGGACAGGGGCTAACTATGGCTACACCTTC
cdr3_aa: CASKFGTGANYGYTF

j_call: TRBJ1-3
clone_size: .
v_call: TRBV6-6
d_call: .
cdr3_nt: TGTGCCAGCAGGCCGACACCTGCAGGAAACACCATATATTTT
cdr3_aa: CASRPTPAGNTIYF

j_call: TRBJ1-2
clone_size: .
v_call: TRBV9
d_call: .
cdr3_nt: TGTGCCAGCAGCGTAGAGTTAAACATTAGGTCCAGGGGCTACACCTTC
cdr3_aa: CASSVELNIRSRGYTF

j_call: TRBJ2-5
clone_size: once
v_call: TRBV12-5
d_call: .
cdr3_nt: TGTGCTAGTGGTTGGAACAGACAAGAGACCCAGTACTTC
cdr3_aa: CASGWNRQETQYF

j_call: TRBJ2-6
clone_size: once
v_call: TRBV5-1
d_call: TRBD2
cdr3_nt: TGCGCCACCGCCCCTTGGACTAGCGGGGGAACTGGGGCCAACGTCCTGACTTTC
cdr3_aa: CATAPWTSGGTGANVLTF

j_call: TRBJ1-2
clone_size: .
v_call: TRBV6-2/TRBV6-3
d_call: TRBD1
cdr3_nt: TGTGCCAGCAGTCCCAGGGGGGATAGTGGCTACACCTTC
cdr3_aa: CASSPRGDSGYTF

j_call: TRBJ1-1
clone_size: .
v_call: TRBV4-3
d_call: .
cdr3_nt: TGCGCCAGCAGCCAAGATGCCCAGGGGAATGTGGGCACTGAAGCTTTCTTT
cdr3_aa: CASSQDAQGNVGTEAFF

j_call: TRBJ1-2
clone_size: .
v_call: TRBV19
d_call: .
cdr3_nt: TGTGCCAGTAGTACCGACCCCGTCGCTGCTGAGGATGGCTACACCTTC
cdr3_aa: CASSTDPVAAEDGYTF

j_call: TRBJ1-1
clone_size: .
v_call: TRBV5-1
d_call: .
cdr3_nt: TGCGCCAGCAGCTTGGACCCGGACAGAATGAACACTGAAGCTTTCTTT
cdr3_aa: CASSLDPDRMNTEAFF

j_call: TRBJ1-3
clone_size: .
v_call: TRBV7-8
d_call: .
cdr3_nt: TGTGCCAGCAGCTTAATAGTGGGTGGAGGGAGTGGAAACACCATATATTTT
cdr3_aa: CASSLIVGGGSGNTIYF

j_call: TRBJ1-5
clone_size: .
v_call: TRBV7-2
d_call: TRBD1
cdr3_nt: TGTGCCAGCAGCTCGACAGGGGGCGGGGGTAGGGGCAATCAGCCCCAGCATTTT
cdr3_aa: CASSSTGGGGRGNQPQHF